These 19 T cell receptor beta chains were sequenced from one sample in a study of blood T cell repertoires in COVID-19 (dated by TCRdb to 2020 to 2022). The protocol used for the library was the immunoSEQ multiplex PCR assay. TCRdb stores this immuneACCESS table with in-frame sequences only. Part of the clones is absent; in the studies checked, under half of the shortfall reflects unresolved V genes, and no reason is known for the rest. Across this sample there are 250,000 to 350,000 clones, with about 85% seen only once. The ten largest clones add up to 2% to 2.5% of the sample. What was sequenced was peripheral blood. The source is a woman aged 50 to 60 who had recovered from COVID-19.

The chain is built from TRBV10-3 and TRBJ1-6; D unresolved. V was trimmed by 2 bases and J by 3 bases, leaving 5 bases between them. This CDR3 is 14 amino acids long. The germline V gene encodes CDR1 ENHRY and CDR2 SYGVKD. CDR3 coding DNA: TGTGCCATCAGTGAGGAGGGCTATAATTCACCCCTCCACTTT. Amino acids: CAISEEGYNSPLHF.

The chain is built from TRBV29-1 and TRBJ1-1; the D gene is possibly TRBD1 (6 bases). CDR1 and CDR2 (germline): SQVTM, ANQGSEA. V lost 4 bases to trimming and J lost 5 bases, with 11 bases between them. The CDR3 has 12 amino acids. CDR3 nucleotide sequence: TGCAGCGTTGCAAGGGGGGGGACTGAAGCTTTCTTT. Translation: CSVARGGTEAFF. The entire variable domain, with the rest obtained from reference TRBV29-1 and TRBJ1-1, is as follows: SAVISQKPSRDICQRGTSLTIQCQVDSQVTMMFWYRQQPGQSLTLIATANQGSEATYESGFVIDKFPISRPNLTFSTLTVSNMSPEDSSIYLCSVARGGTEAFFGQGTRLTVV.

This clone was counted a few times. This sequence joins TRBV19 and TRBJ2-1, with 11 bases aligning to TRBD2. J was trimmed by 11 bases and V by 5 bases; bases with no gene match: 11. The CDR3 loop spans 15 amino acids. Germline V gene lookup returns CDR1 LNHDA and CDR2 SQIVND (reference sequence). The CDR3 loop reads CASSSTSGSLPQQFF. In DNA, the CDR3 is TGTGCCAGTAGTTCAACTAGCGGGAGTCTCCCACAGCAGTTCTTC.

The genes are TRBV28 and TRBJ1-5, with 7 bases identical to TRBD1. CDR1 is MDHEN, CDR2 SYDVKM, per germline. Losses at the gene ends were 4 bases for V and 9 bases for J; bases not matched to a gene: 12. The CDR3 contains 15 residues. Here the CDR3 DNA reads TGTGCCAGCAGTTCCAGGACAGGTATATTGACGCCCCAGCATTTT. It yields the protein CASSSRTGILTPQHF.

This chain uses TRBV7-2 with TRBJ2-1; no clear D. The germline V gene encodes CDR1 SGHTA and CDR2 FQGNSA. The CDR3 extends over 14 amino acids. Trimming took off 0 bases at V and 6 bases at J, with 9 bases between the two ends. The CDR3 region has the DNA TGTGCCAGCAGCTTAGCGCGGCAGATCAATGAGCAGTTCTTC. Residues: CASSLARQINEQFF. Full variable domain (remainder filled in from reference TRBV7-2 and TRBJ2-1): GAGVSQSPSNKVTEKGKDVELRCDPISGHTALYWYRQSLGQGLEFLIYFQGNSAPDKSGLPSDRFSAERTGGSVSTLTIQRTQQEDSAVYLCASSLARQINEQFFGPGTRLTVL.

The CDR3 loop is CASRHRDSVREQYF. CDR3 DNA: TGTGCCAGCAGACACCGGGACAGCGTACGTGAGCAGTACTTC. The chain combines TRBV6-5 with TRBJ2-7; 7 positions agree with TRBD1. Per the germline V gene, CDR1 is MNHEY and CDR2 is SVGAGI. V gave up 6 bases and J gave up 7 bases; unmatched junction bases: 12. The CDR3 extends over 14 amino acids.

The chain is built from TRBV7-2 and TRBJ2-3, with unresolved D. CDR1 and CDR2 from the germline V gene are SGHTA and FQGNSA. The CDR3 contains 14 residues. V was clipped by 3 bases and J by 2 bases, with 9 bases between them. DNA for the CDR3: TGTGCCAGCAGCTTGCCCCCACTCACAGATACGCAGTATTTT. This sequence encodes CASSLPPLTDTQYF.

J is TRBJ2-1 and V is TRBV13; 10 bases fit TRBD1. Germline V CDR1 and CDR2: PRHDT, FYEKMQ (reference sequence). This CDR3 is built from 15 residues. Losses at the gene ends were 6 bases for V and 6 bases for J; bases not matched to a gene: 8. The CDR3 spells CASRGPGTGVNEQFF. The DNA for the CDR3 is TGTGCCAGCAGGGGACCCGGGACAGGGGTCAATGAGCAGTTCTTC.

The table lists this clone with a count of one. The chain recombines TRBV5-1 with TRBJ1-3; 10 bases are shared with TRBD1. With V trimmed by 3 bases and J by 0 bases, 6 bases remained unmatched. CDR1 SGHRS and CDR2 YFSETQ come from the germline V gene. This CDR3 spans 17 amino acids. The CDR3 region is CASSSPGTGASGNTIYF. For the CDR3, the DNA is TGCGCCAGCAGCTCACCCGGGACAGGGGCCTCTGGAAACACCATATATTTT.

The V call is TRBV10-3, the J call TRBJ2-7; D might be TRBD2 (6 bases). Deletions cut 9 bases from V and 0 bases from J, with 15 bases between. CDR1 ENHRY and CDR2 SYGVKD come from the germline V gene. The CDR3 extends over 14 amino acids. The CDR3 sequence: CAISPRDSSYEQYF. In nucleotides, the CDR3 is TGTGCCATAAGCCCCCGGGACTCCTCCTACGAGCAGTACTTC.

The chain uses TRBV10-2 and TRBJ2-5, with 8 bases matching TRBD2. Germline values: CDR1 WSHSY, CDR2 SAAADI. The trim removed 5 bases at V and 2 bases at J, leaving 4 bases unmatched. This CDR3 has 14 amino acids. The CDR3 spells CASSSTSVQETQYF. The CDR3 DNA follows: TGCGCCAGCAGTTCGACTAGCGTACAAGAGACCCAGTACTTC.

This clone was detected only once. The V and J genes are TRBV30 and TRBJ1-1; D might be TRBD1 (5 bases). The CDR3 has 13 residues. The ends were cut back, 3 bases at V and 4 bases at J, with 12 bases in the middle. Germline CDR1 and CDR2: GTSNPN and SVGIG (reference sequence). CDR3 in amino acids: CAWRTGSGTEAFF. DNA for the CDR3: TGTGCCTGGAGAACAGGATCGGGCACTGAAGCTTTCTTT.

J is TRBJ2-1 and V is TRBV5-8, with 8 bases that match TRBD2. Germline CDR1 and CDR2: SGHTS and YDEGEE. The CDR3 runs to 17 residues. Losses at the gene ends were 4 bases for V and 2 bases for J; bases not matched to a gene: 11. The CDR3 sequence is CASSPFVGGAPYNEQFF. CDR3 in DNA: TGTGCCAGCAGCCCATTTGTCGGGGGGGCACCCTACAATGAGCAGTTCTTC.

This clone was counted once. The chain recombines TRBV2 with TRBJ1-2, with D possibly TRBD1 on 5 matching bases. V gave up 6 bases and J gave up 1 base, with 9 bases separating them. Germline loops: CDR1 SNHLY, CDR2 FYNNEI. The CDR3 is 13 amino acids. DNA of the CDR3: TGTGCCAGCAGGTCGGACAATAACTATGGCTACACCTTC. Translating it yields CASRSDNNYGYTF.

CDR3 sequence reads: CAAGGLAGAYNEQFF. CDR3 DNA sequence: TGTGCCGCCGGAGGGCTAGCGGGAGCGTACAATGAGCAGTTCTTC. This chain connects TRBV2 to TRBJ2-1; 10 nucleotides align to TRBD2. V gave up 11 bases and J gave up 4 bases; unmatched junction bases: 11. Germline lookup yields CDR1 SNHLY and CDR2 FYNNEI. The CDR3 consists of 15 residues.

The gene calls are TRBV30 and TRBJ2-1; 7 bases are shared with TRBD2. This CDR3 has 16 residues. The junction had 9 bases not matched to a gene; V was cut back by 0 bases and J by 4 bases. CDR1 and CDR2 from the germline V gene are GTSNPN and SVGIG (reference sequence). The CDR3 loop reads CAWSVRASGLYNEQFF. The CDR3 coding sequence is TGTGCCTGGAGTGTAAGGGCTAGCGGATTATACAATGAGCAGTTCTTC.

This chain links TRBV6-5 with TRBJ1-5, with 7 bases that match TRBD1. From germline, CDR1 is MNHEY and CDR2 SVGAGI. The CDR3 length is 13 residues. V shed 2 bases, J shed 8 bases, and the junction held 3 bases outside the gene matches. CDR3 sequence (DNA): TGTGCCAGCAGTTACGACAGGGAGGAGCCCCAGCATTTT. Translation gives CASSYDREEPQHF.

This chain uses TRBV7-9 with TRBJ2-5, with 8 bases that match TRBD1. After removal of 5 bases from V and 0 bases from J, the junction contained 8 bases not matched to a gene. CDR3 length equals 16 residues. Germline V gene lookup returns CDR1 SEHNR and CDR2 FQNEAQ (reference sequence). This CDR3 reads CASSQRTGMYQETQYF. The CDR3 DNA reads TGTGCCAGCAGCCAACGGACAGGGATGTACCAAGAGACCCAGTACTTC.

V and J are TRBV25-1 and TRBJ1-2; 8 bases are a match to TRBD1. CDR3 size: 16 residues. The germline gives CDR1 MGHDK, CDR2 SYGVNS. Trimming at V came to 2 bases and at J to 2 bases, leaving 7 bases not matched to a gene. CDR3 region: CASSEPRDRTNYGYTF. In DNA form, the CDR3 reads TGTGCCAGCAGTGAACCCCGGGACAGGACAAACTATGGCTACACCTTC.